Below, 13 T cell receptor beta chains from the same sample are listed, as sequenced in a study of CD8 T cells in Susac syndrome (dated 2019 in TCRdb). Receptor libraries were prepared by the immunoSEQ multiplex PCR assay. RNA was extracted with the RNeasy kit and roughly 0.5 to 1 ug was reverse transcribed using random hexamers. Using fastp trimming at Q25 and MiXCR clonotype assembly, TCRdb reanalyzed the public sequencing data and kept in-frame beta chains. Entries are consolidated by CDR3 protein sequence, retaining the most common genes and DNA. For this sample there are more than 95,000 distinct CDR3 sequences; around 94% appear just once. The leading ten clones occupy approximately 0.22% of the sample. The source material was CD8+ T cells from PBMCs. The receptors stem from a human donor with Susac syndrome.

This sequence joins TRBV30 and TRBJ2-5; 11 bases map to TRBD2. CDR1 and CDR2 (germline): GTSNPN, SVGIG (reference sequence). The CDR3 is made up of 16 amino acids. V trimming: 1 base; J trimming: 2 bases; junction bases outside the gene matches: 6. CDR3 sequence: CAWSAGLAGRQETQYF. In DNA, the CDR3 is TGTGCCTGGAGTGCAGGACTAGCGGGCCGTCAAGAGACCCAGTACTTC.

This chain connects TRBV3-1 to TRBJ1-2; D not resolved. CDR1 is LGHDT, CDR2 YNNKEL, per germline (reference sequence). Trimming stripped 4 bases from V and 4 bases from J, with 13 bases between. The CDR3 loop spans 14 amino acids. The CDR3 bases are TGTGCCAGCAGCCCAGGAAGCTTTGGCTATGGCTACACCTTC. It codes for CASSPGSFGYGYTF.

This clonotype was found once. The chain has TRBV20-1 and TRBJ2-3, with 9 bases lining up with TRBD2. CDR3 length: 16 amino acids. The germline V gene encodes CDR1 DFQATT and CDR2 SNEGSKA (reference sequence). The junction had 5 bases not matched to a gene; V was cut back by 0 bases and J by 1 base. Written as DNA, the CDR3 is TGCAGTGCTAGAGATCTCGAGCGGGGGGGCACAGATACGCAGTATTTT. Residues: CSARDLERGGTDTQYF.

V is TRBV7-9 and J is TRBJ1-1; D gene ambiguous. Trimming shortened V by 5 bases and J by 3 bases, and 10 bases separated the two germline ends. The CDR3 is 13 amino acids. Germline V gene lookup returns CDR1 SEHNR and CDR2 FQNEAQ (reference sequence). CDR3 nucleotide sequence: TGTGCCAGCAGCCCAGAACTAGACACTGAAGCTTTCTTT. This gives the protein CASSPELDTEAFF.

The chain uses TRBV25-1 and TRBJ2-7, with a weak D call TRBD2 (6 bases). V lost 8 bases and J 4 bases, leaving 9 bases between the germline ends. There are 11 residues in the CDR3. Germline assignment: CDR1 MGHDK and CDR2 SYGVNS. The CDR3 DNA reads TGTGCCAGCGGGGGGTTGTACGAGCAGTACTTC. It translates to CASGGLYEQYF.

The chain couples TRBV4-1 to TRBJ2-7; possibly TRBD1 for D (6 bases). The CDR3 sequence is 15 residues long. Germline-derived CDR1 and CDR2 are MGHRA and YSYEKL. Between the trimmed V and J ends, which lost 4 bases and 0 bases, there was a span of 13 bases. In DNA, the CDR3 is TGCGCCAGCAGCCGGGGGCAGGCCGCCTCCTACGAGCAGTACTTC. This translates into CASSRGQAASYEQYF.

The chain couples TRBV24-1 to TRBJ2-6, with D possibly matching TRBD1 (6 bases). The CDR3 spans 17 residues. Trimming took off 3 bases at V and 0 bases at J, with 11 bases between the two ends. The germline gives CDR1 KGHDR, CDR2 SFDVKD. The CDR3 here is CATSDPGHHSGANVLTF. The CDR3, as DNA: TGTGCCACCAGTGATCCGGGACACCACTCTGGGGCCAACGTCCTGACTTTC.

The chain joins TRBV7-2 to TRBJ1-2; the D is unclear. This CDR3 has 13 amino acids. Germline loops: CDR1 SGHTA, CDR2 FQGNSA. V dropped 1 base and J dropped 4 bases, with 7 bases sitting between them. DNA of the CDR3: TGTGCCAGCAGCTTAGTAGTCCCCTATGGCTACACCTTC. It translates to CASSLVVPYGYTF.

This chain links TRBV25-1 with TRBJ2-7; D unclear. Germline-derived CDR1 and CDR2 are MGHDK and SYGVNS. V was shortened by 3 bases and J by 3 bases, with 6 bases between the two germline ends. CDR3 length: 12 residues. CDR3 DNA sequence: TGTGCCAGCAGTGAGTCCGGCTACGAGCAGTACTTC. The encoded protein is CASSESGYEQYF.

This chain uses TRBV4-3 with TRBJ2-3; D not certain. The V end lost 0 bases, the J end lost 3 bases, and 7 bases lay between the germline ends. CDR1 is LGHNA, CDR2 YSLEER, per germline. The CDR3 contains 14 residues. CDR3: CASSQDTETDTQYF. CDR3 sequence (DNA): TGCGCCAGCAGCCAAGATACGGAGACAGATACGCAGTATTTT.

The J gene is TRBJ1-2, the V gene TRBV6-5, with a tentative D call TRBD1 (5 bases). Trimming shortened V by 5 bases and J by 6 bases, and 13 bases separated the two germline ends. CDR1 MNHEY and CDR2 SVGAGI come from the germline V gene. The CDR3 runs to 13 residues. The CDR3: CASSPRAGHGYTF. CDR3 bases: TGTGCCAGCAGTCCCAGGGCCGGACATGGCTACACCTTC.

The rearrangement joins TRBV4-1 to TRBJ2-1, with D possibly being TRBD2 (5 bases). Germline loops: CDR1 MGHRA, CDR2 YSYEKL. Trimming left V 5 bases short and J 0 bases short, with 11 bases between. The CDR3 loop spans 15 amino acids. The CDR3 region has the DNA TGCGCCAGCAGCGCAGAGACTAACTCCTACAATGAGCAGTTCTTC. It specifies CASSAETNSYNEQFF.

This chain's CDR3 is CASSSRGVNEKLFF. The CDR3, as DNA: TGTGCCAGCAGTTCTCGTGGCGTGAATGAAAAACTGTTTTTT. This rearrangement joins TRBV6-6 to TRBJ1-4; D uncertain. The CDR3 covers 14 residues. V lost 4 bases and J 5 bases, leaving 11 bases between the germline ends. Germline assignment: CDR1 MNHNY and CDR2 SVGAGI (reference sequence).